This T cell receptor (beta chain) emerged from a study of blood T cell repertoires in COVID-19. Sequencing used immunoSEQ multiplex PCR; TCRdb keeps in-frame clones, though not all of them. The sample carries a few hundred thousand clones, less than 90% recorded once. With 0 bases removed from V and 8 bases from J, the gap between germline ends came to 14 bases. Per germline, CDR1 SGHNT and CDR2 YYREEE (reference sequence). The CDR3 is 15 amino acids. In this sample, this clone turned up once. The sample taken for sequencing was PBMCs or T cells enriched from blood (not recorded which). This TCR was recovered from a woman aged 45-65 years in a cohort exposed to, infected with or recovered from COVID-19 (not recorded which). The V call is TRBV5-4, the J call TRBJ1-4; D remains unclear. The CDR3 is CASSLEKEPMEKLFF. The CDR3 DNA follows: TGTGCCAGCAGCTTGGAGAAGGAGCCAATGGAAAAACTGTTTTTT.